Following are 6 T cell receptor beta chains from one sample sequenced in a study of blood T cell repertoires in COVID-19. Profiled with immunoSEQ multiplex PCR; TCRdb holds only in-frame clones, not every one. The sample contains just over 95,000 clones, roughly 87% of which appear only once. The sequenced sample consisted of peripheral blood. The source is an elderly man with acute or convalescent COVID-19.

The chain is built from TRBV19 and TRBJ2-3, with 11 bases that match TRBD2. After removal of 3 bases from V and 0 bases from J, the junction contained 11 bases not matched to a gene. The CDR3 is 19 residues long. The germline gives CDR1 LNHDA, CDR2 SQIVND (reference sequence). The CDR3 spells CASSIGASGRPLSTDTQYF. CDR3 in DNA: TGTGCCAGTAGTATTGGGGCTAGCGGGAGGCCTCTTAGCACAGATACGCAGTATTTT.

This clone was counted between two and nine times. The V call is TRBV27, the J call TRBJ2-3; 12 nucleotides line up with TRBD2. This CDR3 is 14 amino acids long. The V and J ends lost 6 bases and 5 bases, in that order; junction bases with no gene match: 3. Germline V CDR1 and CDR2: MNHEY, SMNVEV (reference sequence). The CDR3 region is CASRSTSGRDTQYF. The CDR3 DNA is TGTGCCAGCAGATCGACTAGCGGGAGAGATACGCAGTATTTT.

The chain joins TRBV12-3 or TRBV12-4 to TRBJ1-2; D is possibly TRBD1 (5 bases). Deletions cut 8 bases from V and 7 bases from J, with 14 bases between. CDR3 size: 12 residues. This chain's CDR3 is CASDRKGFGYTF. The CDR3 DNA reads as TGTGCCAGCGACCGTAAGGGGTTTGGCTACACCTTC.

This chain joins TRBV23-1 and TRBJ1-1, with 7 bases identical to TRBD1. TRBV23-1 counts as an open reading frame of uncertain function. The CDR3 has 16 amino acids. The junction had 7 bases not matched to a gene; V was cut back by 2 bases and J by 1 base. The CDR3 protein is CASSQPTGWKNTEAFF. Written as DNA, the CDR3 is TGCGCCAGCAGTCAACCGACAGGGTGGAAGAACACTGAAGCTTTCTTT.

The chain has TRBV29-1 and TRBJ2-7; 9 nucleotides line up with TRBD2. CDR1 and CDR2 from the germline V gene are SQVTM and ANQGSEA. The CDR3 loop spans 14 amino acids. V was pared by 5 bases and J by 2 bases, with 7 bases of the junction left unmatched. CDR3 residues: CSVSPREGTYEQYF. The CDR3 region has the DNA TGCAGCGTTTCACCGCGGGAGGGCACCTACGAGCAGTACTTC.

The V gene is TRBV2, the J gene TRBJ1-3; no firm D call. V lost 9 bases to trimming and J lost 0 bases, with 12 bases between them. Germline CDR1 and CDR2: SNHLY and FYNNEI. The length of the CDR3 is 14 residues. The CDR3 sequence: CARLDKSSGNTIYF. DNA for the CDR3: TGTGCCAGACTAGACAAGAGCTCTGGAAACACCATATATTTT.